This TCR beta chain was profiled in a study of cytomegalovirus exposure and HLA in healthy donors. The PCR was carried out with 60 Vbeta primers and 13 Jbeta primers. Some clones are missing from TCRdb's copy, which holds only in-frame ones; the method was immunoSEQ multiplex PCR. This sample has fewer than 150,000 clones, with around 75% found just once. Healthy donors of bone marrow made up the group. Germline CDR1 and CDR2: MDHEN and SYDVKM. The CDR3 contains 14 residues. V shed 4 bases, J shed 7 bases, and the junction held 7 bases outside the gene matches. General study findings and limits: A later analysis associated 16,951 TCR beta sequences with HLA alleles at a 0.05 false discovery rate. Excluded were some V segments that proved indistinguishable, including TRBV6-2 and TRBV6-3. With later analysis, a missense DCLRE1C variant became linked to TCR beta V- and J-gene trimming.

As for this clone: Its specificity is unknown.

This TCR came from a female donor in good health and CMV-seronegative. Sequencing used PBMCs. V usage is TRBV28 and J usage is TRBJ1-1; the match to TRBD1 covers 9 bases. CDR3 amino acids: CASSSGTGLLEAFF. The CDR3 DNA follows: TGTGCCAGCAGTTCCGGGACAGGGCTCCTTGAAGCTTTCTTT.